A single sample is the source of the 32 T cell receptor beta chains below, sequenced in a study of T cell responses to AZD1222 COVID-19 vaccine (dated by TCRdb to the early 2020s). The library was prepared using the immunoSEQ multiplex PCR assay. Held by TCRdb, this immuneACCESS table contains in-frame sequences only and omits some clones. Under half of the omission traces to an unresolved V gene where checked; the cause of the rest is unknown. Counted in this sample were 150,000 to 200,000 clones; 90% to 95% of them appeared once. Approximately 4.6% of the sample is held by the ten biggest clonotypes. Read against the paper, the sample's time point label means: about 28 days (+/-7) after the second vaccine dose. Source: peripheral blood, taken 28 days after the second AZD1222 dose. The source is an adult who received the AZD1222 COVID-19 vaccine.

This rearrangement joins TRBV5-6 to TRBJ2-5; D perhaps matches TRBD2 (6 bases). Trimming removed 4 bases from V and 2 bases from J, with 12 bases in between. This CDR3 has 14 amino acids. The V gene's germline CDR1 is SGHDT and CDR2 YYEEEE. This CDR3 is CASSPQAGQETQYF. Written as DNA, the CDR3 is TGTGCCAGCAGCCCCCAGGCGGGACAAGAGACCCAGTACTTC.

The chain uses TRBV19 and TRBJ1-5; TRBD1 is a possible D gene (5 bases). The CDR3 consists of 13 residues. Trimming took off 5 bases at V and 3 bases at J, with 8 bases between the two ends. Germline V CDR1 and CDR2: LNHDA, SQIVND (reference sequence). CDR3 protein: CASSAGTNQPQHF. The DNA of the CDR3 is TGTGCCAGTAGTGCCGGGACCAATCAGCCCCAGCATTTT.

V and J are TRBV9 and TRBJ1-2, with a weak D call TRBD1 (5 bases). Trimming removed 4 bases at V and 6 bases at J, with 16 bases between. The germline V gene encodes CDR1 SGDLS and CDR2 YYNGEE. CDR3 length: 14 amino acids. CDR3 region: CASSSIRGEDGYTF. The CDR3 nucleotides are TGTGCCAGCAGCTCCATCAGAGGGGAGGATGGCTACACCTTC.

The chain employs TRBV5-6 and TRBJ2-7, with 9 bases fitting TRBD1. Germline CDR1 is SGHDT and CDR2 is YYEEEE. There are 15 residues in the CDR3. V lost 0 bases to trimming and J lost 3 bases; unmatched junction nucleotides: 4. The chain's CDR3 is CASSLGDREIYEQYF. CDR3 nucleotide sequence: TGTGCCAGCAGCTTGGGGGACAGGGAAATCTACGAGCAGTACTTC.

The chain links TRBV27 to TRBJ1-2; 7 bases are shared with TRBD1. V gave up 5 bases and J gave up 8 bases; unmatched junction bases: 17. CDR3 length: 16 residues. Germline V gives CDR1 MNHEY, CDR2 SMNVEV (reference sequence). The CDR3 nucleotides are TGTGCCAGCAGTCCCAGGGGGACAGCTGAAGTTAGGGGCTACACCTTC. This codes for CASSPRGTAEVRGYTF.

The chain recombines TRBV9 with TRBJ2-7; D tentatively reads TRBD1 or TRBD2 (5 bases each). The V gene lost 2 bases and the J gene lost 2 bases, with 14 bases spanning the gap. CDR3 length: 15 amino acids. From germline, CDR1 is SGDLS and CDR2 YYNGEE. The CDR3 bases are TGTGCCAGCAGCGTTTCCCCGGGACCGACCTACGAGCAGTACTTC. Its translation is CASSVSPGPTYEQYF.

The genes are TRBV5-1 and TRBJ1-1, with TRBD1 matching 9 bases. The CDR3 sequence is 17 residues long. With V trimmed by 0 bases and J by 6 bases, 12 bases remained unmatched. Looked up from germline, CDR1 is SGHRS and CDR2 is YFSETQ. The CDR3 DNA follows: TGCGCCAGCAGCTTGGATACAGGGGGCGAAAGGCCTGCTGAAGCTTTCTTT. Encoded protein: CASSLDTGGERPAEAFF.

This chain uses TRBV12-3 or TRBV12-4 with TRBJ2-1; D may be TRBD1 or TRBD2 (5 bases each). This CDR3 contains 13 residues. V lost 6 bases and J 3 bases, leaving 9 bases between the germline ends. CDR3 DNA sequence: TGTGCCAGCAGGGGACGGGTCTACAATGAGCAGTTCTTC. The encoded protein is CASRGRVYNEQFF.

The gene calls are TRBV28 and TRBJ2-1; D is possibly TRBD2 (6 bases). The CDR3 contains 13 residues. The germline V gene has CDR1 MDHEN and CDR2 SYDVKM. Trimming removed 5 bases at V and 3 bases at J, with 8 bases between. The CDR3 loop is CASSEGLYNEQFF. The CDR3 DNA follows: TGTGCCAGCAGTGAGGGACTCTACAATGAGCAGTTCTTC.

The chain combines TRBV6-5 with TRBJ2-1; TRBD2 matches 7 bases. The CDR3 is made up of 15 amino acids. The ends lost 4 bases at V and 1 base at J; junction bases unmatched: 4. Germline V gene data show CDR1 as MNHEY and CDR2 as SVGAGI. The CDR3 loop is CASSFRGGSYNEQFF. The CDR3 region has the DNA TGTGCCAGCAGTTTTCGCGGGGGATCCTACAATGAGCAGTTCTTC.

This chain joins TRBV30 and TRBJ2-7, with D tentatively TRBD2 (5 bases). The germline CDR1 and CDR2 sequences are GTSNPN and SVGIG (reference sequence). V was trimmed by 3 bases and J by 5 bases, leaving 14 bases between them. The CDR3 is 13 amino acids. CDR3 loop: CAWSVTSSNEQYF. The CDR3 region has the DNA TGTGCCTGGAGCGTAACATCTAGCAACGAGCAGTACTTC.

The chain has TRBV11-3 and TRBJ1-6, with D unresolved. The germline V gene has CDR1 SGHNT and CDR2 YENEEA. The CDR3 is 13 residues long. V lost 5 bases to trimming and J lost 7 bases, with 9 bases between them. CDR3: CASSKDGNSPLHF. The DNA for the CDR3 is TGTGCCAGCAGCAAGGACGGGAATTCACCCCTCCACTTT.

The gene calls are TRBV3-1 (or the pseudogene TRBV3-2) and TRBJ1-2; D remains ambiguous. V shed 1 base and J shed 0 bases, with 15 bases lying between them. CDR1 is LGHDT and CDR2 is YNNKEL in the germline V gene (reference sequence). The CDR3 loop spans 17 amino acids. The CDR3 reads CASSQATEYRTNYGYTF. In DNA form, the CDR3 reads TGTGCCAGCAGCCAAGCAACTGAATATCGAACTAACTATGGCTACACCTTC.

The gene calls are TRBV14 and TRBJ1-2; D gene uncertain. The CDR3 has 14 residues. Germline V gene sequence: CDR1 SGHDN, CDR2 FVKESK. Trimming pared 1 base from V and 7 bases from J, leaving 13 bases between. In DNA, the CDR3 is TGTGCCAGCAGCCAAGTTCCGGCCAGTTCTGGCTACACCTTC. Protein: CASSQVPASSGYTF.

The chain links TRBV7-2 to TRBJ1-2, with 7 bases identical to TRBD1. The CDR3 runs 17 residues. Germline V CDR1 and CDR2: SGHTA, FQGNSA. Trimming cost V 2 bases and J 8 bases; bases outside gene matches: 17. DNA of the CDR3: TGTGCCAGCAGCTTAAGATTTCGGGACAGCCACTTTAGGGGCTACACCTTC. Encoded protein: CASSLRFRDSHFRGYTF.

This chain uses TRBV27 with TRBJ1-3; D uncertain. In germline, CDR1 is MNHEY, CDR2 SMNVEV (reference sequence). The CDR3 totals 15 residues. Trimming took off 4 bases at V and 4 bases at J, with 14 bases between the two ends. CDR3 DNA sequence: TGTGCCAGCAGTTCTTTGCCCGGTAGCGGAAACACCATATATTTT. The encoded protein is CASSSLPGSGNTIYF.

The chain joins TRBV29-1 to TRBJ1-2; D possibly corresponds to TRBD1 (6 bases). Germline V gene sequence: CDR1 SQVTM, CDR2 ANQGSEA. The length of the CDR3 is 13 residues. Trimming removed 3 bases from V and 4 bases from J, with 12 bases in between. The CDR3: CSVDSGGSYGYTF. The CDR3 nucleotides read TGCAGCGTTGATAGTGGGGGCAGCTATGGCTACACCTTC.

DNA for the CDR3: TGCGCCAGCAGCCATGCCTTAAAGGGCAGTGACTATGGCTACACCTTC. Its translation is CASSHALKGSDYGYTF. This chain joins TRBV4-1 and TRBJ1-2; D remains ambiguous. This CDR3 comprises 16 residues. Looked up from germline, CDR1 is MGHRA and CDR2 is YSYEKL. Trimming removed 3 bases at V and 3 bases at J, with 17 bases between.

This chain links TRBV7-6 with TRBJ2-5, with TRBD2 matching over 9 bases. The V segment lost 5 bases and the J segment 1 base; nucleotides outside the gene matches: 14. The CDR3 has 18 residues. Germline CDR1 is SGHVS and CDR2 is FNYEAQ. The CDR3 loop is CASSPHLQAGGGQETQYF. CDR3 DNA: TGTGCCAGCAGCCCGCACCTCCAAGCGGGAGGAGGCCAAGAGACCCAGTACTTC.

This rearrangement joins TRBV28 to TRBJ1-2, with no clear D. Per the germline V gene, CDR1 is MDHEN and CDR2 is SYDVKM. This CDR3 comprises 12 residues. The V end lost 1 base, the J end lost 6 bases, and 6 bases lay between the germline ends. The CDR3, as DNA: TGTGCCAGCAGTTTATTGGAAAATGGCTACACCTTC. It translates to CASSLLENGYTF.

The CDR3 sequence is CASSSGHPEDTQYF. In DNA, the CDR3 is TGTGCCAGCAGCTCCGGCCATCCAGAAGATACGCAGTATTTT. The chain couples TRBV7-2 to TRBJ2-3; D remains unclear. V lost 4 bases and J 5 bases, leaving 13 bases between the germline ends. This CDR3 is built from 14 residues. Germline CDR1 is SGHTA and CDR2 is FQGNSA.

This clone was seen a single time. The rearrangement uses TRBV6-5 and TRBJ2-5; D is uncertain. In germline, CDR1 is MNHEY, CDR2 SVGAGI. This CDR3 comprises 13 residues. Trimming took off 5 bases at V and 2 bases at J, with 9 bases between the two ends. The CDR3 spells CASSPPSQETQYF. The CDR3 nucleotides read TGTGCCAGCAGTCCCCCATCGCAAGAGACCCAGTACTTC.

This CDR3 is CASSGGRYNSPLHF. The DNA of the CDR3 is TGTGCCAGCAGCGGAGGACGGTATAATTCACCCCTCCACTTT. The chain links TRBV6-6 to TRBJ1-6; the D is unclear. Trimming pared 6 bases from V and 4 bases from J, leaving 10 bases between. Per the germline V gene, CDR1 is MNHNY and CDR2 is SVGAGI (reference sequence). The CDR3 is 14 amino acids.

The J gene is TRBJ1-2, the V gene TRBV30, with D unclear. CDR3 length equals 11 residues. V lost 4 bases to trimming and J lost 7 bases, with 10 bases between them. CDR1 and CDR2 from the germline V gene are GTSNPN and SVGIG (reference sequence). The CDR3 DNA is TGTGCCTGGACGAACGAAGGTGGCTACACCTTC. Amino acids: CAWTNEGGYTF.

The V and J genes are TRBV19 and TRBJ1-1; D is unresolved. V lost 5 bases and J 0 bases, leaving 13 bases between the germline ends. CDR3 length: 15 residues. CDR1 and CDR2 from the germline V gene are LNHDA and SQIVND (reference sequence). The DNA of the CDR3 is TGTGCCAGTAGTCTGGACCTGAGGGTGAACACTGAAGCTTTCTTT. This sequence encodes CASSLDLRVNTEAFF.

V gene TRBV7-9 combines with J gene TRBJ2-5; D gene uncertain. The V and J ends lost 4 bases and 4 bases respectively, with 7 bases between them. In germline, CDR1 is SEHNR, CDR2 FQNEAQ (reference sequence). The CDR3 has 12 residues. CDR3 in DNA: TGTGCCAGCAGCTCTGTTGCAGAGACCCAGTACTTC. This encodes CASSSVAETQYF.

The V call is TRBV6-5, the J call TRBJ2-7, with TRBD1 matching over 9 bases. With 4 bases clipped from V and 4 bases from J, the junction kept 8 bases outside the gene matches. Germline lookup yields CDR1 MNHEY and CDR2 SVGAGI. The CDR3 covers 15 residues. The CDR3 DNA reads TGTGCCAGCAGTTGGGGCGGACAGGGGACATACGAGCAGTACTTC. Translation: CASSWGGQGTYEQYF.

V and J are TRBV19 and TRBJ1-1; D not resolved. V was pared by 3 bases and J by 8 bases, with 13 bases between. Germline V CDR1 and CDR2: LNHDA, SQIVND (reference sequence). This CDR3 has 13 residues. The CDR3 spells CASSIKGAQEAFF. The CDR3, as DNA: TGTGCCAGTAGTATCAAGGGAGCCCAGGAAGCTTTCTTT. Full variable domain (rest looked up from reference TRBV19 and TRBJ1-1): DGGITQSPKYLFRKEGQNVTLSCEQNLNHDAMYWYRQDPGQGLRLIYYSQIVNDFQKGDIAEGYSVSREKKESFPLTVTSAQKNPTAFYLCASSIKGAQEAFFGQGTRLTVV.

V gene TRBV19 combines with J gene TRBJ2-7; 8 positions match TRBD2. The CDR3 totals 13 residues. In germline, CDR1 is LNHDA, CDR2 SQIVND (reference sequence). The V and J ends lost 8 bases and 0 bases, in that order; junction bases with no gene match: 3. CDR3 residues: CASSAGDSYEQYF. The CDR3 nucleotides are TGTGCCAGTTCAGCGGGAGACTCCTACGAGCAGTACTTC.

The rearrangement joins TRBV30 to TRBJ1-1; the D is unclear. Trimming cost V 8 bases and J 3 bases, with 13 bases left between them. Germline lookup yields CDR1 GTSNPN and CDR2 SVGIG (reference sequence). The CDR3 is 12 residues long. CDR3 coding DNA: TGTGCCCATTCAGAATATTACACTGAAGCTTTCTTT. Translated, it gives CAHSEYYTEAFF.

The CDR3: CASRTGLVQFF. CDR3 nucleotides: TGTGCCAGCAGGACAGGCCTTGTTCAGTTCTTC. The chain links TRBV28 to TRBJ2-1, with a tentative D call TRBD1 (6 bases). The CDR3 contains 11 residues. Between the trimmed V and J ends, which lost 6 bases and 13 bases, there was a span of 13 bases. CDR1 and CDR2 from the germline V gene are MDHEN and SYDVKM.

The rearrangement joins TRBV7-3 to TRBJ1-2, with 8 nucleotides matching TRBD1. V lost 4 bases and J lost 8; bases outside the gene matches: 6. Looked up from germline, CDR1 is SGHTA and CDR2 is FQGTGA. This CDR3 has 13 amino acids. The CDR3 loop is CASSWGTGGGYTF. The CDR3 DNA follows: TGTGCCAGCAGCTGGGGGACAGGCGGAGGCTACACCTTC.